This T cell receptor (beta chain) was identified during a study of beta chain features in type 1 diabetes. Looking at the study overall: Over all samples combined, about 99,000,000 sorted cells were examined.

Trimming left V 3 bases short and J 4 bases short, with 10 bases between. Germline V lookup: CDR1 SQVTM, CDR2 ANQGSEA. There are 13 residues in the CDR3. As for this clone: Its cognate antigen is unknown.

Study findings and constraints: Still unanswered here is whether HLA type influences TCRB rearrangement. Naive, central memory and Treg TCRB repertoires seemed to resemble each other more closely in patients than they did in healthy donors. Junctions at VDJ sites from type 1 diabetes patients had fewer insertions and more deletions. Type 1 diabetes patients showed a moderate but significant shortening of TCRB CDR3s in all four CD4+ subsets.

Sequenced material consisted of expressed TCRB transcripts (all of the isolated RNA was reverse transcribed). Assay used: immunoSEQ multiplex PCR; TCRdb lists only in-frame clones, some missing. The sample shows about 360,000 clones, around 13% of them seen only once. This receptor was taken from a woman aged 18-29 years with type 1 diabetes. Sequencing was carried out using naive CD4+ T cells from blood. V and J are TRBV29-1 and TRBJ2-1; D remains ambiguous. In DNA form, the CDR3 reads TGCAGCGTTGACGTGAGCGAGTACAATGAGCAGTTCTTC. It codes for CSVDVSEYNEQFF.